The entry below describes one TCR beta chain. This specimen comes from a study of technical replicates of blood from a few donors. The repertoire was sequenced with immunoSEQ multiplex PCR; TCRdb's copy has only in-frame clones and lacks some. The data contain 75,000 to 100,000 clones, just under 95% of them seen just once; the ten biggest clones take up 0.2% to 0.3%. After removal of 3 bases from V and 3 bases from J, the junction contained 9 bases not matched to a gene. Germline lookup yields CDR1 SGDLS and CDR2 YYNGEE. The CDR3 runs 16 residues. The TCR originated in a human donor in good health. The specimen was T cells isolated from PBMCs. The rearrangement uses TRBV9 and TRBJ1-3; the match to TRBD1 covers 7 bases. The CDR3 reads CASSALEGANGNTIYF. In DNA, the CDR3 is TGTGCCAGCAGCGCCCTAGAGGGGGCAAATGGAAACACCATATATTTT.